The T cell receptor beta chain described here comes from a study of CD8+ T cells in alopecia areata. General study findings and limits: It was lesional scalp, especially alopecia totalis/universalis, that showed higher clonality than normal scalp.

Following extraction, RNA underwent reverse transcription to cDNA, which served as the sequencing template. The repertoire was sequenced with immunoSEQ multiplex PCR; TCRdb's copy has only in-frame clones and lacks some. The table includes around 100,000 clones, 44% detected once. A remark on this clone: Its antigen is currently unknown.

Specified treatment: oral pan-JAK inhibitor, 5-10 mg twice daily. The source material was CD8+ T cells sorted from blood, sampled at week 24, from a patient treated with tofacitinib. This sequence originates from a human donor with alopecia areata.

DNA for the CDR3: TGTGCCAGCAGTTCAGGGGTCTACAATGAGCAGTTCTTC. Translated: CASSSGVYNEQFF. The V gene is TRBV6-1, the J gene TRBJ2-1; maybe TRBD1 (6 bases). Trimming took 5 bases from V and 3 from J, leaving 8 bases between them. The CDR3 covers 13 residues. CDR1 and CDR2 (germline): MNHNS, SASEGT.